This T cell receptor (beta chain) was recovered during a study of control samples from healthy donors and cancer patients. Sequencing was performed with immunoSEQ multiplex PCR; in TCRdb, only in-frame clones are kept and a portion is missing. The sample gives around 150,000 clones, roughly 88% of which show up once; approximately 1.6% is in the top ten. CDR1 and CDR2 (germline): GTSNPN, SVGIG (reference sequence). V was pared by 1 base and J by 4 bases, with 10 bases between. CDR3 size: 14 residues. The sample comprised blood. The TCR comes from a man younger than 35 in good health. The chain employs TRBV30 and TRBJ2-2; D gene unclear. The CDR3 protein is CAWSGGLGTGELFF. The DNA of the CDR3 is TGTGCCTGGAGTGGGGGTCTAGGCACCGGGGAGCTGTTTTTT. Supplemented by reference TRBV30 and TRBJ2-2, the full variable domain reads SQTIHQWPATLVQPVGSPLSLECTVEGTSNPNLYWYRQAAGRGLQLLFYSVGIGQISSEVPQNLSASRPQDRQFILSSKKLLLSDSGFYLCAWSGGLGTGELFFGEGSRLTVL.